Listed below are T cell receptor beta chains from one sample, sequenced in a study of T cells expressing NK-cell markers. From its re-call of the 5' RACE reads, TCRdb lists each CDR3 protein once, without DNA. The table lists 150,000 or so distinct CDR3 sequences. Material: blood T cells: a sorted CD56 or NKG2C T cell subset, CD4+ or CD8+ T cells, or bulk PBMC T cells (not recorded which). Receptors originate from a woman in her fifties or sixties in good health. The CDR3 runs from the conserved cysteine through the conserved F or W. The order of the fields is J gene, V gene, CDR3 protein.

TRBJ2-1 TRBV4-1 CASSLLYPSANNEQFF
TRBJ1-6 TRBV27 CASSEQGPTYNSPLHF
TRBJ2-1 TRBV28 CASSSLRGSSYNEQFF
TRBJ2-3 TRBV29-1 CSVAFVQGTDTQYF
TRBJ1-5 TRBV4-1 CASSQGWYSNQPQHF
TRBJ2-1 TRBV24-1 CATEAGGSYNEQFF
TRBJ2-1 TRBV12-3/TRBV12-4 CASSSPLRYNEQFF
TRBJ2-3 TRBV7-2 CASSLGLAGGLTDTQYF
TRBJ2-1 TRBV28 CASSRQREFDEQFF
TRBJ2-1 TRBV4-1 CASSPRDTSYNEQFF
TRBJ1-4 TRBV11-2 CASSLPSTNEKLFF
TRBJ2-1 TRBV30 CAWALGAANNEQFF
TRBJ2-1 TRBV5-1 CASSVRVSEQFF
TRBJ2-7 TRBV27 CASSLTGGIAYEQYF
TRBJ2-2 TRBV2 CASSEARQGRTGELFF
TRBJ2-2 TRBV19 CASSPLSDRTGELFF
TRBJ2-2 TRBV11-2 CASSARRGSNTGELFF
TRBJ2-5 TRBV12-3/TRBV12-4 CASNTGPTVGETQYF
TRBJ1-6 TRBV5-6 CASTRKAGALHF
TRBJ2-5 TRBV7-9 CASSPGDGGGQGTQYF
TRBJ1-1 TRBV11-2 CASSGDLGAFF
TRBJ1-4 TRBV12-3/TRBV12-4 CASRRTEEKLFF
TRBJ2-5 TRBV4-2 CASSQALGTGAQYF
TRBJ2-7 TRBV6-5 CASSPLGAGGPPEQYF
TRBJ2-1 TRBV3-1 CASSHGRVAGDNEQFF
TRBJ2-2 TRBV7-9 CASSLFPDRVVPGELFF
TRBJ2-2 TRBV27 CASSLQSGAPRGGELFF
TRBJ2-1 TRBV6-4 CASSEEREHNEQFF
TRBJ2-5 TRBV12-5 CASGLLRGALKETQYF
TRBJ2-7 TRBV10-3 CAISPTSGSPYEQYF
TRBJ2-5 TRBV12-3/TRBV12-4 CASSLVKGAESKTQYF
TRBJ1-4 TRBV7-9 CASRAAGQGAGEKLFF
TRBJ1-2 TRBV29-1 CSVEEGTNYGYTF
TRBJ2-3 TRBV29-1 CSVDGLAGQQASTDTQYF
TRBJ2-5 TRBV7-9 CASSLGDSETQYF
TRBJ2-7 TRBV7-2 CASSLDFYEQYF
TRBJ2-1 TRBV25-1 CASSEEAYNEQFF
TRBJ2-5 TRBV24-1 CATSDRGQGAVVGYQETQYF
TRBJ1-6 TRBV3-1 CASSHFAGGNSPLHF
TRBJ1-1 TRBV7-6 CASISGGNTEAFF
TRBJ1-2 TRBV7-8 CASSPGTATYYGYTF
TRBJ2-1 TRBV11-3 CASSPPPSGRPYNEQFF
TRBJ2-1 TRBV4-1 CASSQLGGRASNEQFF
TRBJ1-5 TRBV9 CASSVWERNQPQHF
TRBJ2-2 TRBV20-1 CSATSGDPGHTGELFF
TRBJ2-3 TRBV19 CASSAKTGSSQYF
TRBJ2-7 TRBV27 CASISLAGGFHEQYF
TRBJ2-1 TRBV10-3 CAIRPQVAGPYNEQFF
TRBJ2-1 TRBV28 CASSLSPRANEQFF
TRBJ2-3 TRBV30 CAWAGLQDTQYF
TRBJ1-1 TRBV20-1 CSARDPQTEYTEAFF
TRBJ2-3 TRBV20-1 CSAESFADVGDTQYF
TRBJ2-2 TRBV12-3/TRBV12-4 CASSLRTSYTGELFF
TRBJ2-1 TRBV5-1 CASSLEWRNYNEQFF
TRBJ2-2 TRBV4-1 CASSKGFFDTNTGELFF
TRBJ1-1 TRBV24-1 CATSGSTGIPEAFF